This entry lists 8 T cell receptor beta chains sequenced from one sample in a study of T-cell memory formation after mild COVID-19. TCRdb reprocessed the 5' RACE reads via MiXCR and lists one record per CDR3 protein. The data contain about half a million distinct CDR3 sequences, 15% to 20% of them singletons. Material for sequencing was PBMCs or a T cell subset sorted from them (not recorded which). The receptors here all came from an adult woman who had mild COVID-19 (a few samples of this study predate the infection). Cell type and time point are not known.

This chain joins TRBV2 and TRBJ1-5, with no clear D. CDR3 length: 14 residues. Germline CDR1 SNHLY, CDR2 FYNNEI. V gave up 2 bases and J gave up 4 bases, with 9 bases separating them. CDR3 protein: CASSEWGGNQPQHF. Written as DNA, the CDR3 is TGTGCCAGCAGTGAATGGGGAGGTAATCAGCCCCAGCATTTT.

This clonotype has only a few counts. This chain joins TRBV5-5 and TRBJ1-5, with D perhaps matching TRBD1 (5 bases). V lost 4 bases, J lost 3 bases, and 11 bases lay in between. The CDR3 spans 14 residues. Germline V CDR1 and CDR2: SGHKS, YYEKEE (reference sequence). CDR3 sequence: CASSRQGSNQPQHF. The CDR3 DNA is TGTGCCAGCAGCCGTCAGGGATCCAATCAGCCCCAGCATTTT.

V gene TRBV7-8 combines with J gene TRBJ2-1, with D uncertain. The V end was cut by 1 base, the J end by 6 bases, with 19 bases between. CDR1 SGHVS and CDR2 FQNEAQ come from the germline V gene. The CDR3 has 17 residues. CDR3 amino acids: CASSLGGPPFLVNEQFF. DNA for the CDR3: TGTGCCAGCAGCTTAGGTGGGCCCCCATTTCTAGTCAATGAGCAGTTCTTC.

This clonotype has a handful of counts. The chain carries TRBV28 and TRBJ1-2, with 9 nucleotides matching TRBD1. The length of the CDR3 is 14 residues. V lost 7 bases to trimming and J lost 4 bases; unmatched junction nucleotides: 7. From germline, CDR1 is MDHEN and CDR2 SYDVKM. The chain's CDR3 is CASNTGGFSYGYTF. CDR3 DNA sequence: TGTGCCAGCAATACAGGGGGCTTCAGCTATGGCTACACCTTC.

The chain employs TRBV6-2 or TRBV6-3 and TRBJ1-2; unclear D gene. Germline CDR1 and CDR2: MNHEY and SVGEGT. Deletions cut 8 bases from V and 5 bases from J, with 15 bases between. This CDR3 has 13 amino acids. CDR3 protein: CASRSDGRYGYTF. CDR3 coding DNA: TGTGCCAGCCGATCGGACGGGCGGTATGGCTACACCTTC.

The chain employs TRBV6-5 and TRBJ1-5; D may be TRBD1 (5 bases). V shed 4 bases and J shed 6 bases, with 13 bases lying between them. The CDR3 spans 14 residues. Germline values: CDR1 MNHEY, CDR2 SVGAGI. As DNA, the CDR3 is TGTGCCAGCAGTTTCGGACCCGGGGGTCAGCCCCAGCATTTT. Encoded protein: CASSFGPGGQPQHF.

This clonotype was detected a few times. DNA for the CDR3: TGCGCCAGCAGCCCCCCGGGACAGGCAAACACCGGGGAGCTGTTTTTT. Translation: CASSPPGQANTGELFF. This sequence joins TRBV5-1 and TRBJ2-2; 8 nucleotides line up with TRBD1. V was pared by 4 bases and J by 2 bases, with 7 bases of the junction left unmatched. The CDR3 sequence is 16 residues long. Germline V lookup: CDR1 SGHRS, CDR2 YFSETQ.

J is TRBJ2-2 and V is TRBV7-8; perhaps TRBD2 as D (6 bases). V gave up 6 bases and J gave up 1 base, with 24 bases separating them. The CDR3 extends over 19 amino acids. The V gene's germline CDR1 is SGHVS and CDR2 FQNEAQ. The CDR3 spells CASSFAGLNSRRNTGELFF. DNA of the CDR3: TGTGCCAGCAGTTTCGCGGGACTTAACTCCCGTCGGAACACCGGGGAGCTGTTTTTT.